This T cell receptor (beta chain) is from a study of T-cell memory formation after mild COVID-19. Each CDR3 protein is one row after TCRdb ran MiXCR on the 5' RACE reads. The sample records around 320,000 distinct CDR3 sequences, 28% being singletons. V was trimmed by 4 bases and J by 1 base, leaving 14 bases between them. Germline lookup yields CDR1 SGHDT and CDR2 YYEEEE. The CDR3 has 15 amino acids. Material for sequencing was PBMCs or a T cell subset sorted from them (not recorded which). The genes are TRBV5-6 and TRBJ1-1; D is undetermined. The TCR was taken from an adult woman who had mild COVID-19 (a few samples of this study predate the infection). Cell type and time point are not known. The CDR3 bases are TGTGCCAGCAGCCCTCGGTTGAGGACGAACACTGAAGCTTTCTTT. It encodes CASSPRLRTNTEAFF.